This T cell receptor beta chain derives from a study of T cells after yellow fever vaccination. TCRdb processed the 5' RACE reads anew with MiXCR; each CDR3 protein has one entry. In the table there are 300,000 or so distinct CDR3 sequences, approximately 4% of which are singletons. This CDR3 region has 12 residues. Germline CDR1 MDHEN, CDR2 SYDVKM. V shed 10 bases and J shed 7 bases, with 17 bases lying between them. Study findings and constraints: Across the CD4 and CD8 compartments, a small share of clonotypes was present in both. Abundant bulk-population clonotypes could contaminate the FACS-sorted repertoires.

As to this clonotype: What it binds is unknown.

This receptor was identified in a man younger than 35 who received the YFV17D yellow fever vaccine. J is TRBJ2-7 and V is TRBV28, with D possibly TRBD1 on 5 matching bases. The material was PBMCs, obtained 5 days after the yellow fever booster vaccination. The CDR3 reads CATKGPWWEQYV. The CDR3 nucleotides read TGTGCCACAAAGGGGCCCTGGTGGGAGCAGTACGTC.